Listed below are T cell receptor beta chains from one sample, sequenced in a study of T-cell reconstitution after alpha-beta-depleted transplantation in children. TCRdb independently ran MiXCR on the PCR reads; one entry per CDR3 protein. In the table there are fewer than 700,000 distinct CDR3 sequences, roughly 13% of which are singletons. Sequenced material: PBMCs, mostly from graft donor cells, taken 360 days after TCRalphabeta/CD19-depleted stem cell transplant. These receptors came from a male patient younger than 18 who had a stem cell transplant for acute myeloid leukemia, so the T cells may come from the graft donor. The CDR3 runs from the conserved cysteine through the conserved F or W. The D gene is left open where the match is weak. Rows give clone size only sometimes, using once, few, many, or a class for an expanded clone.

v_call	clone_size	d_call	j_call	cdr3_aa	cdr3_nt
TRBV15	-	-	TRBJ2-5	CATSGVNYQETQYF	TGTGCCACCAGCGGCGTTAACTACCAAGAGACCCAGTACTTC
TRBV28	-	-	TRBJ2-7	CACSGGPYEQYF	TGTGCCTGCTCAGGGGGGCCCTACGAGCAGTACTTC
TRBV4-3	-	-	TRBJ2-2	CASSQDLAGPPGTGELFF	TGCGCCAGCAGCCAAGACCTGGCGGGCCCCCCGGGGACCGGGGAGCTGTTTTTT
TRBV7-8	-	TRBD2	TRBJ2-1	CASSSGTSGSWEQFF	TGTGCCAGCAGCTCTGGGACTAGCGGCAGTTGGGAGCAGTTCTTC
TRBV7-6	many	-	TRBJ2-1	CASSLRGTDLPPYNEQFF	TGTGCCAGCAGCTTGAGGGGGACGGATCTCCCTCCTTACAATGAGCAGTTCTTC
TRBV20-1	few	-	TRBJ2-3	CSASDSLDTQYF	TGCAGTGCTTCAGACTCACTAGATACGCAGTATTTT
TRBV12-3/TRBV12-4	-	-	TRBJ2-1	CASSLSELSHEQFF	TGTGCCAGCAGCTTGTCGGAGCTCTCCCATGAGCAGTTCTTC
TRBV28	-	TRBD2	TRBJ2-7	CASSLCTSGRDHEQYF	TGTGCCAGCAGTTTATGCACTAGCGGGAGAGACCACGAGCAGTACTTC
TRBV20-1	few	TRBD1	TRBJ2-3	CSAIDRGASTDTQYF	TGCAGTGCTATTGACAGGGGCGCTAGCACAGATACGCAGTATTTT
TRBV28	-	TRBD2	TRBJ2-1	CASSSTSGKYNEQFF	TGTGCCAGCAGTTCCACTAGCGGGAAGTACAATGAGCAGTTCTTC
TRBV28	many	TRBD1	TRBJ2-5	CASSHGTGLPQETQYF	TGTGCCAGCAGCCATGGGACAGGGCTGCCCCAAGAGACCCAGTACTTC
TRBV7-9	few	-	TRBJ1-1	CASSKGQINTEAFF	TGTGCCAGCAGCAAAGGACAGATTAACACTGAAGCTTTCTTT
TRBV28	few	TRBD1	TRBJ1-2	CASRGRTGVDGYTF	TGTGCCAGCAGGGGACGGACAGGGGTGGATGGCTACACCTTC
TRBV18	few	-	TRBJ2-5	CASSPIPSGQETQYF	TGTGCCAGCTCACCTATCCCAAGTGGTCAAGAGACCCAGTACTTC
TRBV12-3/TRBV12-4	few	-	TRBJ2-5	CASSLSEVYQETQYF	TGTGCCAGCAGTTTGAGTGAGGTCTACCAAGAGACCCAGTACTTC
TRBV6-2/TRBV6-3	once	TRBD1	TRBJ2-6	CASRGQGTSGANVLTF	TGTGCCAGCCGAGGACAGGGTACCTCTGGGGCCAACGTCCTGACTTTC
TRBV28	few	-	TRBJ1-6	CASSQTGYNSPLHF	TGTGCCAGCAGTCAGACGGGTTATAATTCACCCCTCCACTTT
TRBV11-2	-	-	TRBJ2-7	CASSFRVWEEFGKLSYEQYF	TGTGCCAGCAGCTTCCGGGTTTGGGAGGAATTCGGCAAACTCTCCTACGAGCAGTACTTC
TRBV10-3	few	TRBD1	TRBJ2-3	CATRTGLTDTQYF	TGTGCCACCCGGACAGGGCTCACAGATACGCAGTATTTT
TRBV12-3/TRBV12-4	many	TRBD2	TRBJ2-3	CASTYGRGGGYF	TGTGCCAGCACCTACGGACGCGGGGGGGGTTATTTT
TRBV7-2	many	-	TRBJ2-2	CASSLELNTGELFF	TGTGCCAGCAGCTTGGAGTTGAACACCGGGGAGCTGTTTTTT
TRBV20-1	many	TRBD2	TRBJ2-3	CSARSVGTSGRTDTQYF	TGCAGTGCTAGGAGTGTAGGGACTAGCGGGAGGACTGATACGCAGTATTTT
TRBV5-1	few	TRBD1	TRBJ1-1	CASSFGQGAPNTEAFF	TGCGCCAGCAGCTTCGGACAGGGGGCTCCGAACACTGAAGCTTTCTTT
TRBV12-3/TRBV12-4	once	TRBD2	TRBJ2-4	CASSLASGGIQYF	TGTGCCAGCAGTTTAGCGTCCGGGGGGATTCAGTACTTC
TRBV20-1	many	TRBD1	TRBJ2-1	CSAIITGGARNEQFF	TGCAGTGCCATTATCACAGGGGGCGCGAGGAATGAGCAGTTCTTC
TRBV7-3	-	TRBD2	TRBJ2-2	CASSLKEGLVEGSNTGELFF	TGTGCCAGCAGCTTAAAAGAAGGACTAGTAGAGGGGTCGAACACCGGGGAGCTGTTTTTT
TRBV5-6	few	-	TRBJ1-4	CASSFRGTEKLFF	TGTGCCAGCAGCTTCCGGGGGACTGAAAAACTGTTTTTT
TRBV20-1	-	TRBD1	TRBJ2-7	CSARSGTVLSDEQYF	TGCAGTGCTAGATCGGGGACAGTACTTTCGGATGAGCAGTACTTC
TRBV20-1	many	TRBD2	TRBJ2-7	CSARQILALPYEQYF	TGCAGTGCTAGGCAGATACTAGCGCTTCCCTACGAGCAGTACTTC
TRBV5-1	few	-	TRBJ2-5	CASSLPAEETQYF	TGCGCCAGCAGCTTGCCAGCGGAAGAGACCCAGTACTTC
TRBV15	few	-	TRBJ2-5	CATCPSSPRGQTQYF	TGTGCCACCTGCCCATCCTCCCCCAGGGGACAGACCCAGTACTTC
TRBV7-3	-	-	TRBJ2-1	CASSLFRGHLNEQFF	TGTGCCAGCAGCTTATTTCGGGGCCATCTCAATGAGCAGTTCTTC
TRBV24-1	few	-	TRBJ2-5	CATATGVDETQYF	TGTGCCACCGCCACGGGGGTGGATGAGACCCAGTACTTC
TRBV28	-	TRBD2	TRBJ2-3	CASSLFVNRLAGGTDTQYF	TGTGCCAGCAGTTTATTCGTGAACCGGCTAGCGGGAGGCACAGATACGCAGTATTTT
TRBV9	-	-	TRBJ2-7	CASSVAVSSYEQYF	TGTGCCAGCAGCGTAGCTGTCAGCTCCTACGAGCAGTACTTC
TRBV29-1	few	TRBD1	TRBJ2-7	CSVAGTGAGYEQYF	TGCAGCGTGGCCGGGACAGGGGCCGGGTACGAGCAGTACTTC
TRBV20-1	few	-	TRBJ2-7	CSAQHGVGTNYEQYF	TGCAGTGCTCAACACGGTGTAGGGACAAACTACGAGCAGTACTTC
TRBV20-1	many	TRBD2	TRBJ2-3	CSARDWDYRTDTQYF	TGCAGTGCTAGAGATTGGGACTATCGCACAGATACGCAGTATTTT
TRBV7-2	-	TRBD2	TRBJ2-1	CASSESAGGYNEQFF	TGTGCCAGCAGCGAAAGCGCGGGAGGGTACAATGAGCAGTTCTTC
TRBV2	many	-	TRBJ2-5	CASTSLSETQYF	TGTGCCAGCACCTCTCTTAGCGAGACCCAGTACTTC
TRBV27	-	TRBD2	TRBJ2-7	CASSFRGVWTSDSYEQYF	TGTGCCAGCAGTTTCAGGGGGGTATGGACTAGCGACTCCTACGAGCAGTACTTC
TRBV4-2	few	-	TRBJ1-4	CASSQDRGKLFF	TGTGCCAGCAGCCAAGATAGGGGAAAACTGTTTTTT
TRBV28	-	-	TRBJ2-2	CASRRQFTGELFF	TGTGCCAGCAGGAGACAGTTTACCGGGGAGCTGTTTTTT
TRBV19	-	-	TRBJ1-5	CASSYRTDSNQPQHF	TGTGCCAGTAGCTATAGGACGGATAGCAATCAGCCCCAGCATTTT
TRBV29-1	many	-	TRBJ2-7	CSVPLAGSYEQYF	TGCAGCGTCCCCTTGGCGGGGTCCTACGAGCAGTACTTC
TRBV5-5	many	-	TRBJ2-2	CASSLGLATGELFF	TGTGCCAGCAGCTTGGGATTGGCCACCGGGGAGCTGTTTTTT
TRBV18	few	-	TRBJ2-7	CASSPWVPRGTYEQYF	TGTGCCAGCTCACCATGGGTCCCCAGGGGAACCTACGAGCAGTACTTC
TRBV7-9	many	-	TRBJ2-1	CASSSSRGYNEQFF	TGTGCCAGCAGCTCCTCGCGGGGTTACAATGAGCAGTTCTTC
TRBV27	few	TRBD2	TRBJ2-7	CASSLLTSGRARDSYEQYF	TGTGCCAGCAGTCTCTTGACTAGCGGGAGGGCCAGGGACTCCTACGAGCAGTACTTC
TRBV10-3	few	-	TRBJ2-7	CAISELSDSYEQYF	TGTGCCATCAGTGAACTCTCAGACTCCTACGAGCAGTACTTC
TRBV5-8	many	-	TRBJ2-7	CASSPSWYEQYF	TGTGCCAGCAGCCCATCCTGGTACGAGCAGTACTTC
TRBV12-3/TRBV12-4	-	-	TRBJ1-5	CASSLPAVQPQHF	TGTGCCAGCAGTTTACCGGCTGTACAGCCCCAGCATTTT
TRBV20-1	many	TRBD2	TRBJ2-3	CSARPGTSGLITDTQYF	TGCAGTGCTCGACCCGGGACTAGCGGACTCATCACAGATACGCAGTATTTT
TRBV28	few	-	TRBJ2-7	CASSFGSYPCEQYF	TGTGCCAGCAGTTTCGGGTCCTACCCCTGCGAGCAGTACTTC
TRBV5-1	-	TRBD1	TRBJ2-7	CASSNRQGSSYEQYF	TGCGCCAGCAGTAACAGACAGGGCTCCTCCTACGAGCAGTACTTC
TRBV7-2	many	TRBD1	TRBJ2-2	CASSPDRQGGELFF	TGTGCCAGCAGCCCGGACAGGCAGGGAGGGGAGCTGTTTTTT